One sample yielded the 30 T cell receptor beta chains listed below, sequenced in a study of blood T cell repertoires in COVID-19. The method was immunoSEQ multiplex PCR; TCRdb's version includes in-frame clones alone and lacks a portion of them. The sample consists of around 100,000 clones, around 80% of them appearing once. Sequenced material: peripheral blood. The receptors were sampled from a human donor in a cohort sampled during active COVID-19.

The J gene is TRBJ1-1, the V gene TRBV28; 7 bases map to TRBD1. Germline V lookup: CDR1 MDHEN, CDR2 SYDVKM. CDR3 length: 14 amino acids. V lost 3 bases and J lost 6; bases outside the gene matches: 7. Here the CDR3 DNA reads TGTGCCAGCAGTTTCCGGACAGGCAATTCTGAAGCTTTCTTT. It codes for CASSFRTGNSEAFF.

This clone has just a few counts. V and J are TRBV11-2 and TRBJ1-1; D might be TRBD1 (5 bases). Germline lookup yields CDR1 SGHAT and CDR2 FQNNGV. The V end lost 3 bases, the J end lost 3 bases, and 11 bases lay between the germline ends. This CDR3 has 14 amino acids. CDR3 residues: CASSFNPGDTEAFF. The CDR3 nucleotides read TGTGCCAGCAGCTTTAATCCGGGGGACACTGAAGCTTTCTTT.

The sample holds a few counts of this clone. The chain combines TRBV28 with TRBJ2-7, with D perhaps matching TRBD2 (6 bases). The germline CDR1 and CDR2 sequences are MDHEN and SYDVKM. CDR3 length: 14 amino acids. Trimming cost V 6 bases and J 3 bases, with 15 bases left between them. The CDR3 loop reads CASRRGGFGYEQYF. The DNA of the CDR3 is TGTGCCAGCAGACGTGGAGGGTTCGGCTACGAGCAGTACTTC.

The chain employs TRBV5-6 and TRBJ2-2; D may be TRBD1 (7 bases). The germline V gene encodes CDR1 SGHDT and CDR2 YYEEEE. The CDR3 runs 15 residues. V was pared by 2 bases and J by 4 bases, with 12 bases between. The CDR3 region is CASSFRGAGTGELFF. In DNA form, the CDR3 reads TGTGCCAGCAGCTTCAGGGGGGCGGGCACCGGGGAGCTGTTTTTT.

V is TRBV11-1 and J is TRBJ2-2, with D possibly matching TRBD1 (5 bases). CDR1 and CDR2 (germline): SGHAT, FQDESV (reference sequence). The V end was cut by 6 bases, the J end by 4 bases, with 15 bases between. CDR3 length: 15 amino acids. The CDR3 region is CASRSQGVSTGELFF. CDR3 in DNA: TGTGCCAGCAGATCCCAGGGCGTGAGCACCGGGGAGCTGTTTTTT.

The chain recombines TRBV4-1 with TRBJ2-1, with TRBD2 as a possible D gene (6 bases). The CDR3 is 16 amino acids. From germline, CDR1 is MGHRA and CDR2 YSYEKL. V was trimmed by 4 bases and J by 3 bases, leaving 16 bases between them. This CDR3 is CASSPQVTGVYNEQFF. DNA of the CDR3: TGCGCCAGCAGCCCCCAGGTCACGGGAGTCTACAATGAGCAGTTCTTC.

DNA for the CDR3: TGTGCCAGCATCCGTGGGACAGGGTCTCTGACAGATACGCAGTATTTT. It codes for CASIRGTGSLTDTQYF. This rearrangement joins TRBV7-8 to TRBJ2-3, with TRBD1 matching 9 bases. The CDR3 is made up of 16 amino acids. Per germline, CDR1 SGHVS and CDR2 FQNEAQ. V gave up 7 bases and J gave up 3 bases; unmatched junction bases: 11.

The chain carries TRBV19 and TRBJ1-5; D may be TRBD1 (6 bases). Germline CDR1 and CDR2: LNHDA and SQIVND (reference sequence). The CDR3 has 16 residues. V lost 3 bases and J 0 bases, leaving 12 bases between the germline ends. CDR3 DNA: TGTGCCAGTAGTATTGGACAGAGGTATAGCAATCAGCCCCAGCATTTT. The encoded protein is CASSIGQRYSNQPQHF.

The chain combines TRBV5-1 with TRBJ1-2, with D possibly matching TRBD1 (6 bases). CDR3 length: 14 amino acids. CDR1 and CDR2 (germline): SGHRS, YFSETQ. V was shortened by 3 bases and J by 5 bases, with 14 bases between the two germline ends. The CDR3 region is CASSSSGTPYGYTF. In DNA form, the CDR3 reads TGCGCCAGCAGCTCATCCGGGACACCTTATGGCTACACCTTC.

The V gene is TRBV28, the J gene TRBJ2-1, with 12 bases aligning to TRBD2. This CDR3 region has 19 residues. Per germline, CDR1 MDHEN and CDR2 SYDVKM. With V trimmed by 6 bases and J by 7 bases, 19 bases remained unmatched. The CDR3 DNA reads as TGTGCCAGCAGCCCATATAGGACGACTAGCGGGAGTGGGGGTAATGAGCAGTTCTTC. Amino acids: CASSPYRTTSGSGGNEQFF.

The J gene is TRBJ1-5, the V gene TRBV3-1 (or the pseudogene TRBV3-2); 10 bases agree with TRBD1. CDR3 length: 13 amino acids. Germline V CDR1 and CDR2: LGHDT, YNNKEL (reference sequence). With 6 bases clipped from V and 6 bases from J, the junction kept 2 bases outside the gene matches. CDR3 in DNA: TGTGCCAGCAGTCGGGACAGGGGTCAGCCCCAGCATTTT. Amino acids: CASSRDRGQPQHF.

The chain recombines TRBV2 with TRBJ1-3, with TRBD1 identical over 7 bases. The CDR3 has 15 residues. Germline-derived CDR1 and CDR2 are SNHLY and FYNNEI. The V gene end was trimmed by 8 bases and the J gene end by 0 bases; junction bases not matched to a gene: 7. CDR3 sequence reads: CASRGQQSSGNTIYF. The DNA of the CDR3 is TGTGCCAGCCGGGGACAGCAAAGCTCTGGAAACACCATATATTTT.

The chain links TRBV6-6 to TRBJ1-2, with 7 positions matching TRBD1. The CDR3 is made up of 14 amino acids. V lost 4 bases and J lost 4; bases outside the gene matches: 6. The germline V gene has CDR1 MNHNY and CDR2 SVGAGI (reference sequence). The CDR3 nucleotides read TGTGCCAGCAGTTCGACAGGGTGGGGCTATGGCTACACCTTC. Encoded protein: CASSSTGWGYGYTF.

The chain is built from TRBV6-5 and TRBJ2-7; D might be TRBD2 (7 bases). Trimming stripped 6 bases from V and 1 base from J, with 16 bases between. The germline gives CDR1 MNHEY, CDR2 SVGAGI. The CDR3 contains 15 residues. As DNA, the CDR3 is TGTGCCAGCAGAAAGGGGGGGGGACCTTCCTACGAGCAGTACTTC. Protein product: CASRKGGGPSYEQYF.

This chain joins TRBV7-9 and TRBJ1-1, with TRBD1 identical over 7 bases. The CDR3 is 16 amino acids. Germline V gene data show CDR1 as SEHNR and CDR2 as FQNEAQ (reference sequence). Trimming cost V 2 bases and J 1 base; bases outside gene matches: 7. CDR3 DNA sequence: TGTGCCAGCAGCTTAAGGGCAGGGGGTAAGAACACTGAAGCTTTCTTT. Translating gives CASSLRAGGKNTEAFF.

V and J are TRBV19 and TRBJ2-7; 11 bases are shared with TRBD1. Unmatched junction bases numbered 2, after V lost 5 bases and J lost 2 bases. Germline loops: CDR1 LNHDA, CDR2 SQIVND (reference sequence). This CDR3 spans 14 amino acids. CDR3 nucleotide sequence: TGTGCCAGTAGTCAGGGACAGGGGGCCTACGAGCAGTACTTC. Its translation is CASSQGQGAYEQYF.

The CDR3 sequence: CATSRELAGSYEQYF. The CDR3 region has the DNA TGTGCCACCAGCAGAGAGCTAGCGGGCTCCTACGAGCAGTACTTC. J is TRBJ2-7 and V is TRBV15; 8 nucleotides match TRBD2. Trimming took 0 bases from V and 0 from J; bases not matched to a gene: 1. CDR3 length: 15 amino acids. The germline V gene has CDR1 LNHNV and CDR2 YYDKDF (reference sequence).

V and J are TRBV28 and TRBJ1-3; 11 nucleotides agree with TRBD1. The CDR3 is 17 residues long. CDR1 is MDHEN, CDR2 SYDVKM, per germline. Trimming took 6 bases from V and 2 from J; bases not matched to a gene: 9. In DNA, the CDR3 is TGTGCCAGCAGACCATCCATGGGACAGGGGGCTGGAAACACCATATATTTT. Translated, it gives CASRPSMGQGAGNTIYF.

The chain employs TRBV28 and TRBJ2-1, with TRBD2 identical over 12 bases. The CDR3 is 17 amino acids. V shed 1 base, J shed 7 bases, and the junction held 8 bases outside the gene matches. Germline values: CDR1 MDHEN, CDR2 SYDVKM. Here the CDR3 DNA reads TGTGCCAGCAGTTTATCGACTAGCGGGAGAGGAGGGAATGAGCAGTTCTTC. It codes for CASSLSTSGRGGNEQFF.

The chain combines TRBV6-4 with TRBJ2-1, with 9 bases lining up with TRBD1. Unmatched junction bases numbered 6, after V lost 8 bases and J lost 10 bases. The CDR3 is 12 residues long. Germline CDR1 and CDR2: MRHNA and SNTAGT. The CDR3 sequence: CASPGQGGEQFF. Written as DNA, the CDR3 is TGTGCCAGCCCGGGACAGGGCGGGGAGCAGTTCTTC.

The V gene is TRBV19, the J gene TRBJ2-1, with D possibly being TRBD2 (6 bases). In germline, CDR1 is LNHDA, CDR2 SQIVND (reference sequence). Trimming stripped 4 bases from V and 0 bases from J, with 10 bases between. The CDR3 runs 15 residues. The CDR3 reads CASSNRLVSYNEQFF. The CDR3 DNA follows: TGTGCCAGTAGTAACCGACTAGTCTCCTACAATGAGCAGTTCTTC.

CDR3 in amino acids: CASSLQSGRSQETQYF. In DNA, the CDR3 is TGTGCCAGCAGCCTCCAGAGCGGGAGGTCCCAAGAGACCCAGTACTTC. The rearrangement uses TRBV4-2 and TRBJ2-5, with 9 bases aligning to TRBD2. The CDR3 has 16 residues. Germline CDR1 reads LGHNA; CDR2 reads YNFKEQ. The trim removed 4 bases at V and 1 base at J, leaving 7 bases unmatched.

The genes are TRBV7-6 and TRBJ1-4, with D maybe TRBD1 (5 bases). The CDR3 spans 15 residues. Trimming stripped 2 bases from V and 4 bases from J, with 11 bases between. In germline, CDR1 is SGHVS, CDR2 FNYEAQ. CDR3 sequence: CASSLFTGDNEKLFF. CDR3 coding DNA: TGTGCCAGCAGCTTATTTACAGGAGATAATGAAAAACTGTTTTTT.

V usage is TRBV19 and J usage is TRBJ2-2; 12 bases agree with TRBD1. Germline V gene sequence: CDR1 LNHDA, CDR2 SQIVND (reference sequence). V was pared by 6 bases and J by 1 base, with 3 bases of the junction left unmatched. The CDR3 contains 16 residues. CDR3 residues: CASSGTGGWNTGELFF. The CDR3, as DNA: TGTGCCAGTAGCGGGACAGGGGGCTGGAACACCGGGGAGCTGTTTTTT.

The chain is built from TRBV4-2 and TRBJ2-7, with 8 nucleotides matching TRBD2. V lost 5 bases, J lost 3 bases, and 6 bases stayed unmatched. This CDR3 contains 14 residues. Per the germline V gene, CDR1 is LGHNA and CDR2 is YNFKEQ. The CDR3 bases are TGTGCCAGCAGCGTTTTCGGGACTAGCTACGAGCAGTACTTC. It specifies CASSVFGTSYEQYF.

The rearrangement uses TRBV9 and TRBJ1-1, with D perhaps matching TRBD1 (5 bases). The ends were cut back, 4 bases at V and 8 bases at J, with 12 bases in the middle. The CDR3 is 12 residues long. CDR1 is SGDLS, CDR2 YYNGEE, per germline. CDR3 in amino acids: CASSPPTGEAFF. CDR3 sequence (DNA): TGTGCCAGCAGCCCCCCAACAGGAGAAGCTTTCTTT.

The chain couples TRBV27 to TRBJ1-2; 8 bases are shared with TRBD1. The ends lost 5 bases at V and 2 bases at J; junction bases unmatched: 7. Per the germline V gene, CDR1 is MNHEY and CDR2 is SMNVEV (reference sequence). The CDR3 runs 15 residues. CDR3 in amino acids: CASSPDRQGNYGYTF. In DNA, the CDR3 is TGTGCCAGCAGTCCAGACCGACAGGGGAACTATGGCTACACCTTC.

The V gene is TRBV15, the J gene TRBJ2-3; TRBD2 aligns across 9 bases. Germline CDR1 LNHNV, CDR2 YYDKDF (reference sequence). This CDR3 is 16 amino acids long. J gave up 2 bases and V 1 base, and 4 bases lay outside the gene matches. The DNA for the CDR3 is TGTGCCACCAGCAGAGGACTAGCGGTAAACACAGATACGCAGTATTTT. Translated, it gives CATSRGLAVNTDTQYF.

This clone was picked up one time. V gene TRBV7-8 combines with J gene TRBJ1-3; D remains unclear. CDR1 SGHVS and CDR2 FQNEAQ come from the germline V gene. The CDR3 runs 14 residues. Deletions cut 5 bases from V and 0 bases from J, with 8 bases between. The CDR3, as DNA: TGTGCCAGCAGCCCTAGCCTCTCTGGAAACACCATATATTTT. It encodes CASSPSLSGNTIYF.

This chain joins TRBV14 and TRBJ1-2; 7 bases line up with TRBD1. The germline gives CDR1 SGHDN, CDR2 FVKESK. Trimming removed 3 bases from V and 1 base from J; junction bases left unmatched: 5. CDR3 length equals 15 residues. The CDR3 DNA sequence: TGTGCCAGCAGCCACAGACAGGGAGTTAACTATGGCTACACCTTC. It yields the protein CASSHRQGVNYGYTF.